The rows below give T cell receptor beta chains drawn from one sample of a study of T cells in Graves' hyperthyroidism and ophthalmopathy. TCRdb itself ran the multiplex PCR reads through MiXCR, one entry per CDR3 protein. Of about 700,000 distinct CDR3 sequences listed, 14% are singletons. Sequencing used blood. These receptors all stem from a young woman with Graves' hyperthyroidism. CDR3s include the opening cysteine and the closing phenylalanine or tryptophan. The D gene is left open where the match is weak. A clone size is listed for some rows: how often the clone was seen (once, few, many), or a class if it is expanded.

j_gene,abundance,len,d_gene,v_gene,CDR3nt,CDR3aa
TRBJ1-3,many,17,TRBD1,TRBV28,TGTGCCAGCAGCCTAGCCGGGACAGGGGCGACCGCAAACACCATATATTTT,CASSLAGTGATANTIYF
TRBJ2-7,many,12,NA,TRBV28,TGTGCCAGCAGCCGGGACCCCTGGGAGCAGTACTTC,CASSRDPWEQYF
TRBJ2-7,few,16,NA,TRBV27,TGTGCCAGCAGCCCCAGTTTGGAGTGGAGGTCCTACGAGCAGTACTTC,CASSPSLEWRSYEQYF
TRBJ2-5,many,13,NA,TRBV12-3/TRBV12-4,TGTGCCAGCAGTTTAGATGCCCAGGGGACCCAGTACTTC,CASSLDAQGTQYF
TRBJ2-5,few,15,TRBD2,TRBV29-1,TGCAGCGCCCCCACTAGCGGGAGGGTCGGAGAGACCCAGTACTTC,CSAPTSGRVGETQYF
TRBJ1-1,NA,13,TRBD1,TRBV2,TGTGCCAGCAGGGGGACAGAGAAAAATGAAGCTTTCTTT,CASRGTEKNEAFF
TRBJ1-5,NA,15,NA,TRBV19,TGTGCCAGTAAGGAGGGGCCATCGAGCAATCAGCCCCAGCATTTT,CASKEGPSSNQPQHF
TRBJ2-7,NA,14,TRBD2,TRBV9,TGTGCCAGCAGCACAGACCTAGCGGGAGGGGGGCAGTACTTC,CASSTDLAGGGQYF
TRBJ2-6,NA,17,TRBD1,TRBV5-1,TGCGCCAGCAGCTCCGGGACAGGGAACCCTGGGGCCAACGTCCTGACTTTC,CASSSGTGNPGANVLTF
TRBJ2-7,many,15,TRBD1,TRBV11-2,TGTGCCAGCAGCTTAGCCCTCGGGACAGCCTACGAGCAGTACTTC,CASSLALGTAYEQYF
TRBJ2-1,many,14,TRBD1,TRBV30,TGTGCCTGGAACCGGGACAGGGGGCCCTATGAGCAGTTCTTC,CAWNRDRGPYEQFF
TRBJ1-1,many,18,NA,TRBV5-6,TGTGCCAGCAGCTATCAAAAGGTAGGCCTCCGCCTGAACACTGAAGCTTTCTTT,CASSYQKVGLRLNTEAFF
TRBJ2-2,NA,15,NA,TRBV6-1,TGTGCCAGCAGATTCGACAGGCTAAACACCAGGGAGCTGTTTTTT,CASRFDRLNTRELFF
TRBJ2-1,many,16,TRBD2,TRBV11-3,TGTGCCAGCAGCTTAGCGGTAGCGGGAGGCGACAATGAGCAGTTCTTC,CASSLAVAGGDNEQFF
TRBJ2-1,few,12,NA,TRBV20-1,TGCAGTGCTGACGGATGGAACAATGAGCAGTTCTTC,CSADGWNNEQFF
TRBJ2-1,NA,15,NA,TRBV7-9,TGTGCCAGCAGCTTCCCCCCTGGGGCCTACAATGAGCAGTTCTTC,CASSFPPGAYNEQFF
TRBJ2-2,few,18,TRBD1,TRBV19,TGTGCCAGTAGTATTCTTTTACCGGGACAGGGCGATGACGGGGAGCTGTTTTTT,CASSILLPGQGDDGELFF
TRBJ1-3,NA,15,NA,TRBV9,TGTGCCAGCAGCGTAGCGGACAACTCTGGAAACACCATATATTTT,CASSVADNSGNTIYF
TRBJ2-1,NA,15,TRBD1,TRBV6-1,TGTGCCAGCAGGAAGGACAGGGGATCCTACAATGAGCAGTTCTTC,CASRKDRGSYNEQFF
TRBJ2-2,many,17,TRBD2,TRBV11-2,TGTGCCAGCAGCTTAGATGGACTAGTGGGTTACACCGGGGAGCTGTTTTTT,CASSLDGLVGYTGELFF
TRBJ2-1,NA,15,NA,TRBV7-3,TGTGCCAGCAGCAAAAAGAGCGGATTCATCAATGAGCAGTTCTTC,CASSKKSGFINEQFF
TRBJ2-1,many,15,NA,TRBV30,TGTGCCTGGTCCCGACGCAGGGCTCCCTACAATGAGCAGTTCTTC,CAWSRRRAPYNEQFF
TRBJ2-2,NA,16,NA,TRBV6-1,TGTGCCAGCAGTGTATTGGCCTATTTAGGAACCGGGGAGCTGTTTTTT,CASSVLAYLGTGELFF
TRBJ1-3,many,15,NA,TRBV2,TGTGCCAGCAAAGACAGGCCCCTAAGTGGAAACACCATATATTTT,CASKDRPLSGNTIYF
TRBJ2-4,NA,21,TRBD1,TRBV7-9,TGTGCCAGCAGCTCCACCCCCCTCGGGACAGGGGAATCGTCGACCAAAAACATTCAGTACTTC,CASSSTPLGTGESSTKNIQYF
TRBJ2-2,many,14,NA,TRBV30,TGTGCCTGGAGTGTACTGTGGAGAACCGGGGAGCTGTTTTTT,CAWSVLWRTGELFF
TRBJ2-5,many,13,TRBD1,TRBV2,TGTGCCAGCACCGGACAGGGTATGGAGACCCAGTACTTC,CASTGQGMETQYF
TRBJ2-1,many,13,TRBD1,TRBV12-3/TRBV12-4,TGTGCCAGCAGTTCGGACAGGGCGTATGAGCAGTTCTTC,CASSSDRAYEQFF
TRBJ2-7,NA,14,NA,TRBV2,TGTGCCAGAAGTGCGGAGACAGCGGGCTACGAGCAGTACTTC,CARSAETAGYEQYF
TRBJ2-3,few,15,NA,TRBV7-2,TGTGCCAGCAGCTTAACACAGGCCGTGGCAGATACGCAGTATTTT,CASSLTQAVADTQYF
TRBJ2-1,NA,18,TRBD2,TRBV15,TGTGCCACCAGCAGAGATCTGCTAGCGGGAGCTTTCTACAATGAGCAGTTCTTC,CATSRDLLAGAFYNEQFF
TRBJ2-1,NA,17,TRBD2,TRBV28,TGTGCCAGCAGTTCCCGTCGGACTAGCGGGAGTGTCGATGAGCAGTTCTTC,CASSSRRTSGSVDEQFF
TRBJ2-3,many,14,NA,TRBV5-1,TGTGCCAGCAGCCCCGACCGCGGCACAGATACGCAGTATTTT,CASSPDRGTDTQYF
TRBJ2-5,many,15,NA,TRBV18,TGTGCCAGCTCACCACAAAGGGGGGCGGAAGAGACCCAGTACTTC,CASSPQRGAEETQYF
TRBJ2-7,many,14,TRBD1,TRBV20-1,TGCAGTGCTAGACCCGGACAGGCCCCCTACGAGCAGTACTTC,CSARPGQAPYEQYF
TRBJ1-2,NA,14,NA,TRBV9,TGTGCCAGCGGGGGAACAGGGAAATCGGGAGGCTACACCTTC,CASGGTGKSGGYTF
TRBJ2-1,few,15,TRBD2,TRBV3-1,TGTGCCAGCAGCCAGCTGGGACTAGACTACAATGAGCAGTTCTTC,CASSQLGLDYNEQFF
TRBJ1-1,many,13,NA,TRBV30,TGTGCCTGGAGTGCCCCAGGTAATCCTGAAGCTTTCTTT,CAWSAPGNPEAFF
TRBJ2-3,many,15,TRBD2,TRBV7-9,TGTGCCAGCAGTCGCGCAGCGGGGACCACAGATACGCAGTATTTT,CASSRAAGTTDTQYF
TRBJ2-3,few,17,TRBD2,TRBV20-1,TGCAGTGCTGACCAAATAGCGGGAGTATGGGGTACAGATACGCAGTATTTT,CSADQIAGVWGTDTQYF
TRBJ2-3,many,15,NA,TRBV6-2/TRBV6-3,TGTGCCAGCAGCGAGCCAGGGTTAGGCACAGATACGCAGTATTTT,CASSEPGLGTDTQYF
TRBJ2-1,many,16,NA,TRBV24-1,TGTGCCACCAGTGACCGCCGGGACCCGTCGGCCGGTGAGCAGTTCTTC,CATSDRRDPSAGEQFF
TRBJ2-3,many,17,TRBD2,TRBV5-6,TGTGCCAGCAGCTTGAGACCTACGGGACTAGCCCCAGATACGCAGTATTTT,CASSLRPTGLAPDTQYF